These 18 T cell receptor beta chains came from one sample sequenced in a study of regulatory T cells in long-lasting Graves disease. Time point defined: newly diagnosed GD, antithyroid drugs for less than 3 months. With RNA extracted from PBMCs as input, the TCR library was made. According to the study, TCR beta libraries were built with iRepertoire HTBI primers and CDR3-region Arm-PCR. MiXCR, run by TCRdb on the multiplex PCR reads, gives a single entry per CDR3 protein. The sample holds 400,000 to 500,000 distinct CDR3 sequences, about 15% seen once. The sample was also linked to a second study, of T cells in Graves' hyperthyroidism and ophthalmopathy.

The source material was peripheral blood mononuclear cells (PBMCs), sampled at new diagnosis, from a patient treated with antithyroid drugs. All receptors derive from a woman aged 25-40 years with Graves disease.

The chain carries TRBV12-3 or TRBV12-4 and TRBJ2-4; D perhaps matches TRBD1 (5 bases). This CDR3 is 13 amino acids long. Between the trimmed V and J ends, which lost 5 bases and 9 bases, there was a span of 14 bases. The CDR3: CASSTGPASIQYF. DNA for the CDR3: TGTGCCAGCAGTACAGGACCAGCCAGCATTCAGTACTTC.

Ten or more counts support this clonotype. This chain links TRBV2 with TRBJ2-2, with 9 bases that match TRBD2. The junction had 11 bases not matched to a gene; V was cut back by 7 bases and J by 5 bases. CDR1 and CDR2 from the germline V gene are SNHLY and FYNNEI. This CDR3 is built from 16 residues. The CDR3 is CASILTVAGVTGELFF. CDR3 in DNA: TGTGCCAGCATCCTCACCGTAGCGGGAGTTACCGGGGAGCTGTTTTTT.

Many counts were recorded for this clonotype. The V gene is TRBV18, the J gene TRBJ2-5; 8 bases line up with TRBD2. From germline, CDR1 is KGHSH and CDR2 LQKENI. The CDR3 length is 16 residues. V gave up 6 bases and J gave up 4 bases; unmatched junction bases: 13. The CDR3 region is CASSPGTGTSRETQYF. The DNA for the CDR3 is TGTGCCAGCTCCCCCGGAACTGGGACTAGTCGAGAGACCCAGTACTTC. Looking up the rest from reference TRBV18 and TRBJ2-5 gives the full variable domain: NAGVMQNPRHLVRRRGQEARLRCSPMKGHSHVYWYRQLPEEGLKFMVYLQKENIIDESGMPKERFSAEFPKEGPSILRIQQVVRGDSAAYFCASSPGTGTSRETQYFGPGTRLLVL.

This clonotype was seen only a few times. The chain recombines TRBV25-1 with TRBJ1-2; TRBD1 agrees at 10 bases. CDR1 is MGHDK and CDR2 is SYGVNS in the germline V gene. V was pared by 4 bases and J by 5 bases, with 16 bases of the junction left unmatched. This CDR3 region has 18 residues. CDR3 sequence: CASSVTGTGVRKGYGYTF. The CDR3 DNA is TGTGCCAGCAGTGTAACCGGGACAGGGGTGAGGAAGGGTTATGGCTACACCTTC.

This clonotype has at least ten counts. V and J are TRBV20-1 and TRBJ2-5; 8 bases are shared with TRBD2. CDR3 length: 14 amino acids. V was pared by 0 bases and J by 5 bases, with 5 bases of the junction left unmatched. Germline V gene lookup returns CDR1 DFQATT and CDR2 SNEGSKA (reference sequence). CDR3 residues: CSARDGGGRETQYF. DNA for the CDR3: TGCAGTGCTAGAGATGGCGGGGGGCGGGAGACCCAGTACTTC.

This clonotype was picked up a small number of times. The chain employs TRBV7-6 and TRBJ1-1, with 7 bases identical to TRBD1. The germline V gene encodes CDR1 SGHVS and CDR2 FNYEAQ. The CDR3 has 15 residues. The ends lost 4 bases at V and 5 bases at J; junction bases unmatched: 10. The CDR3 DNA reads as TGTGCCAGCAGCTCCCCACAGGGGAGGAGGACTGAAGCTTTCTTT. This encodes CASSSPQGRRTEAFF.

This clonotype was picked up a small number of times. V and J are TRBV6-5 and TRBJ2-6; TRBD1 is a possible D gene (6 bases). The length of the CDR3 is 13 residues. Germline CDR1 reads MNHEY; CDR2 reads SVGAGI. V lost 2 bases, J lost 19 bases, and 18 bases lay in between. The CDR3 DNA sequence: TGTGCCAGCAGTTACGCCGACAGGTCATTTATAACTTTC. Amino acids: CASSYADRSFITF.

V usage is TRBV7-2 and J usage is TRBJ1-1; 7 bases match TRBD1. The ends lost 1 base at V and 3 bases at J; junction bases unmatched: 8. The germline gives CDR1 SGHTA, CDR2 FQGNSA. The CDR3 is made up of 16 amino acids. CDR3 DNA: TGTGCCAGCAGCTTAGAGGGGGCAGGGGCACACACTGAAGCTTTCTTT. It specifies CASSLEGAGAHTEAFF. The whole variable domain, filled in from reference TRBV7-2 and TRBJ1-1, reads GAGVSQSPSNKVTEKGKDVELRCDPISGHTALYWYRQSLGQGLEFLIYFQGNSAPDKSGLPSDRFSAERTGGSVSTLTIQRTQQEDSAVYLCASSLEGAGAHTEAFFGQGTRLTVV.

This clonotype was counted many times. This chain joins TRBV18 and TRBJ2-7, with D uncertain. Trimming removed 3 bases from V and 2 bases from J, with 5 bases in between. Germline CDR1 and CDR2: KGHSH and LQKENI. The CDR3 contains 12 residues. CDR3 nucleotide sequence: TGTGCCAGCTCACCGTCCCCCTACGAGCAGTACTTC. It encodes CASSPSPYEQYF.

This clonotype was seen repeatedly, ten times or more. The chain has TRBV12-5 and TRBJ2-3; D may be TRBD2 (6 bases). Germline V gives CDR1 LGHNT, CDR2 FRNRAP. The ends were cut back, 2 bases at V and 7 bases at J, with 16 bases in the middle. The CDR3 is made up of 15 amino acids. The CDR3 loop reads CASGLFRDWRHTQYF. The CDR3 bases are TGTGCTAGTGGTTTGTTCCGGGACTGGAGACATACGCAGTATTTT.

The genes are TRBV4-1 and TRBJ1-4; 7 nucleotides align to TRBD1. CDR3 size: 15 residues. J gave up 2 bases and V 4 bases, and 4 bases lay outside the gene matches. Germline loops: CDR1 MGHRA, CDR2 YSYEKL. CDR3 DNA sequence: TGCGCCAGCAGCCTACCGGGACAGACTAATGAAAAACTGTTTTTT. Translated, it gives CASSLPGQTNEKLFF.

As regards this clonotype: One base away lies a much larger clone, so this may be a sequencing read error. CDR3 loop: CASSSSRTSGIPYEQYF. DNA of the CDR3: TGTGCCAGCAGCAGCTCCCGGACTAGCGGTATCCCCTACGAGCAGTACTTC. The chain employs TRBV3-1 and TRBJ2-7, with 10 bases fitting TRBD2. The CDR3 extends over 17 amino acids. The trim removed 5 bases at V and 2 bases at J, leaving 12 bases unmatched. Looked up from germline, CDR1 is LGHDT and CDR2 is YNNKEL (reference sequence).

This clonotype was picked up a small number of times. As DNA, the CDR3 is TGTGCCAGCAGCTTACAGAGTTACTATCAGCCCCAGCATTTT. As protein: CASSLQSYYQPQHF. V is TRBV7-2 and J is TRBJ1-5; D unclear. The CDR3 spans 14 residues. The V and J ends lost 2 bases and 5 bases respectively, with 10 bases between them. From germline, CDR1 is SGHTA and CDR2 FQGNSA.

Many counts were recorded for this clonotype. The chain couples TRBV3-1 to TRBJ2-1, with 13 bases matching TRBD2. The length of the CDR3 is 17 residues. V gave up 4 bases and J gave up 4 bases; unmatched junction bases: 7. Germline assignment: CDR1 LGHDT and CDR2 YNNKEL (reference sequence). The CDR3, as DNA: TGTGCCAGCAGCCCCCCTGGACTAGCGGGAGTGTACAATGAGCAGTTCTTC. Its translation is CASSPPGLAGVYNEQFF.

The chain recombines TRBV7-9 with TRBJ2-7, with 8 nucleotides matching TRBD1. Germline-derived CDR1 and CDR2 are SEHNR and FQNEAQ (reference sequence). V dropped 5 bases and J dropped 2; count of bases not matched to a gene: 11. The CDR3 is made up of 16 amino acids. The CDR3 bases are TGTGCCAGCAGCGACCCGGTTAGGGGACAGGCCTACGAGCAGTACTTC. It yields the protein CASSDPVRGQAYEQYF.

This clonotype was observed a handful of times. This probably arose from a read error, given a far larger clone one base away. CDR3 loop: CASSPLSAAGELLF. The CDR3 coding sequence is TGTGCCAGCAGTCCTCTGAGCGCAGCCGGGGAGCTGCTTTTT. V gene TRBV2 combines with J gene TRBJ2-2, with TRBD2 as a possible D gene (5 bases). The CDR3 has 14 amino acids. Germline V gene sequence: CDR1 SNHLY, CDR2 FYNNEI.

This clonotype appeared many times. The V and J genes are TRBV6-1 and TRBJ1-2; D unresolved. Trimming stripped 6 bases from V and 5 bases from J, with 7 bases between. Germline CDR1 MNHNS, CDR2 SASEGT. This CDR3 contains 11 residues. CDR3 loop: CASSPLYGYTF. In nucleotides, the CDR3 is TGTGCCAGCAGCCCCCTGTATGGCTACACCTTC.

The chain uses TRBV10-3 and TRBJ1-3; D perhaps matches TRBD1 (5 bases). CDR1 is ENHRY and CDR2 is SYGVKD in the germline V gene. The CDR3 length is 14 residues. V lost 6 bases and J 0 bases, leaving 9 bases between the germline ends. The CDR3: CAIRRQSSGNTIYF. Written as DNA, the CDR3 is TGTGCCATCAGAAGACAGTCCTCTGGAAACACCATATATTTT.